Shown below are 19 T cell receptor beta chains from a single sample sequenced in a study of T cells of healthy individuals. TCRdb called the 5' RACE reads again in MiXCR, with one record for every CDR3 protein. The data show more than 60,000 distinct CDR3 sequences, about 17% seen once. The receptor source for this set is a human donor in good health.

This clonotype appeared many times. V usage is TRBV30 and J usage is TRBJ1-3; D gene ambiguous. CDR1 is GTSNPN and CDR2 is SVGIG in the germline V gene (reference sequence). The CDR3 is 15 amino acids. Trimming took 4 bases from V and 2 from J, leaving 15 bases between them. In nucleotides, the CDR3 is TGTGCCTGGAAGCCGCCCAACAATCCTGGAAACACCATATATTTT. As protein: CAWKPPNNPGNTIYF.

Ten or more counts support this clonotype. The J gene is TRBJ1-2, the V gene TRBV14; weak D call: TRBD1 (6 bases). This CDR3 contains 13 residues. V was cut by 0 bases and J by 8 bases, with 10 bases left in between. Germline V CDR1 and CDR2: SGHDN, FVKESK. The CDR3 nucleotides read TGTGCCAGCAGCCAAGATCTAGGGGGAGGCTACACCTTC. Translation: CASSQDLGGGYTF.

The genes are TRBV12-3 or TRBV12-4 and TRBJ2-1, with 9 bases fitting TRBD2. Trimming at V came to 2 bases and at J to 4 bases, leaving 9 bases not matched to a gene. The CDR3 is 17 amino acids. The CDR3 loop is CASSLTSRRGGYNEQFF. The CDR3 coding sequence is TGTGCCAGCAGTTTAACCTCCCGGCGGGGGGGATACAATGAGCAGTTCTTC.

This chain joins TRBV7-9 and TRBJ2-3, with D perhaps matching TRBD2 (6 bases). Germline CDR1 reads SEHNR; CDR2 reads FQNEAQ (reference sequence). The CDR3 runs to 15 residues. V lost 4 bases, J lost 2 bases, and 13 bases lay in between. The CDR3 loop reads CASSSRGGTTDTQYF. CDR3 DNA sequence: TGTGCCAGCAGCTCCCGGGGAGGCACCACAGATACGCAGTATTTT.

This clonotype was counted many times. The chain combines TRBV6-4 with TRBJ2-1; the D gene is possibly TRBD1 (6 bases). Trimming took 0 bases from V and 6 from J, leaving 15 bases between them. The germline CDR1 and CDR2 sequences are MRHNA and SNTAGT. CDR3 length equals 16 residues. This CDR3 reads CASSDSSREGGNEQFF. The CDR3 nucleotides read TGTGCCAGCAGTGACTCTTCGAGGGAAGGGGGCAATGAGCAGTTCTTC.

This clonotype was counted at least ten times. This sequence joins TRBV10-2 and TRBJ2-3; D is undetermined. The germline gives CDR1 WSHSY, CDR2 SAAADI. There are 15 residues in the CDR3. V lost 0 bases and J 1 base, leaving 8 bases between the germline ends. DNA of the CDR3: TGCGCCAGCAGTGAGTCGTCCTCTCGCACAGATACGCAGTATTTT. Translation: CASSESSSRTDTQYF.

At least ten counts were recorded for this clonotype. This chain uses TRBV12-3 or TRBV12-4 with TRBJ1-6; possibly TRBD1 for D (5 bases). The ends were cut back, 5 bases at V and 8 bases at J, with 16 bases in the middle. The CDR3 has 15 amino acids. The CDR3, as DNA: TGTGCCAGCAGTAAAGGCCGCGGGGCATATTCACCCCTCCACTTT. Translated: CASSKGRGAYSPLHF.

The rearrangement links TRBV12-3 or TRBV12-4 to TRBJ1-3; D ambiguous. V shed 5 bases and J shed 0 bases, with 11 bases lying between them. This CDR3 contains 15 residues. The CDR3 sequence: CASSRGPSSGNTIYF. CDR3 nucleotide sequence: TGTGCCAGCAGTCGCGGGCCTTCCTCTGGAAACACCATATATTTT.

Ten or more counts support this clonotype. This chain joins TRBV10-3 and TRBJ1-2, with 10 bases aligning to TRBD1. The CDR3 length is 16 residues. Trimming cost V 5 bases and J 2 bases; bases outside gene matches: 8. Germline assignment: CDR1 ENHRY and CDR2 SYGVKD. The CDR3 protein is CAISRNPGQGNYGYTF. The CDR3, as DNA: TGTGCCATCAGTAGGAATCCGGGACAGGGGAACTATGGCTACACCTTC.

V is TRBV29-1 and J is TRBJ1-2; the D gene is possibly TRBD1 (6 bases). Per the germline V gene, CDR1 is SQVTM and CDR2 is ANQGSEA. This CDR3 comprises 12 residues. Between the trimmed V and J ends, which lost 7 bases and 2 bases, there was a span of 11 bases. The CDR3, as DNA: TGCAGCGCCCAAGACAGGAACTATGGCTACACCTTC. Protein: CSAQDRNYGYTF.

This clonotype was picked up a small number of times. The rearrangement links TRBV7-9 to TRBJ1-4; 9 positions agree with TRBD1. V lost 3 bases, J lost 7 bases, and 9 bases stayed unmatched. Germline assignment: CDR1 SEHNR and CDR2 FQNEAQ (reference sequence). CDR3 length: 16 amino acids. The CDR3, as DNA: TGTGCCAGCAGCTTGTTATCGGGACAGGGTGTTGAAAAACTGTTTTTT. This codes for CASSLLSGQGVEKLFF.

The table lists this clonotype with a few counts. The V and J genes are TRBV6-2 or TRBV6-3 and TRBJ2-7, with 7 nucleotides matching TRBD1. There are 12 residues in the CDR3. In germline, CDR1 is MNHEY, CDR2 SVGEGT. J gave up 3 bases and V 11 bases, and 7 bases lay outside the gene matches. CDR3 DNA: TGTGCCGTCACGACAGGGTACTACGAGCAGTACTTC. Its translation is CAVTTGYYEQYF.

The J gene is TRBJ2-3, the V gene TRBV12-3 or TRBV12-4, with D perhaps matching TRBD1 or TRBD2 (5 bases each). The CDR3 is made up of 15 amino acids. V lost 2 bases to trimming and J lost 2 bases, with 11 bases between them. In DNA form, the CDR3 reads TGTGCCAGCAGTTTATTTAGGGACCACACAGATACGCAGTATTTT. Amino acids: CASSLFRDHTDTQYF.

The chain has TRBV15 and TRBJ2-7, with D unclear. The germline V gene has CDR1 LNHNV and CDR2 YYDKDF (reference sequence). The CDR3 is 15 amino acids. V was clipped by 0 bases and J by 2 bases, with 11 bases between them. The CDR3 sequence: CATSRDLGNTYEQYF. CDR3 in DNA: TGTGCCACCAGCAGAGATCTAGGTAATACCTACGAGCAGTACTTC.

This clonotype came up many times. J is TRBJ2-1 and V is TRBV25-1; TRBD2 might be the D (6 bases). CDR1 is MGHDK and CDR2 is SYGVNS in the germline V gene. The V end was cut by 3 bases, the J end by 8 bases, with 20 bases between. The CDR3 covers 16 residues. Here the CDR3 DNA reads TGTGCCAGCAGTGATTCTACTAGCATCCCCGAGGATGAGCAGTTCTTC. Translated: CASSDSTSIPEDEQFF. Full variable domain (outside the CDR3, taken from reference TRBV25-1 and TRBJ2-1): EADIYQTPRYLVIGTGKKITLECSQTMGHDKMYWYQQDPGMELHLIHYSYGVNSTEKGDLSSESTVSRIRTEHFPLTLESARPSHTSQYLCASSDSTSIPEDEQFFGPGTRLTVL.

The V call is TRBV10-3, the J call TRBJ1-6; D uncertain. CDR3 length: 16 residues. Trimming left V 9 bases short and J 4 bases short, with 19 bases between. Germline V gene data show CDR1 as ENHRY and CDR2 as SYGVKD. This CDR3 reads CAINSGSELYNSPLHF. In DNA, the CDR3 is TGTGCCATAAATTCTGGTTCGGAGCTATATAATTCACCCCTCCACTTT.

This clonotype was seen many times. This rearrangement joins TRBV5-1 to TRBJ1-5; D might be TRBD1 (6 bases). With 1 base removed from V and 4 bases from J, the gap between germline ends came to 9 bases. The germline V gene has CDR1 SGHRS and CDR2 YFSETQ. The CDR3 is made up of 14 amino acids. The CDR3 protein is CASSLKGGNQPQHF. DNA of the CDR3: TGCGCCAGCAGCTTGAAAGGGGGGAATCAGCCCCAGCATTTT.

The sample holds many counts of this clonotype. This chain links TRBV30 with TRBJ1-2, with D possibly matching TRBD1 (5 bases). Between the trimmed V and J ends, which lost 2 bases and 7 bases, there was a span of 8 bases. This CDR3 is 11 amino acids long. From germline, CDR1 is GTSNPN and CDR2 SVGIG (reference sequence). CDR3 region: CAWSPGGGYTF. The CDR3 nucleotides read TGTGCCTGGAGTCCTGGGGGTGGCTACACCTTC.

This clonotype was recorded a few times. This CDR3 is CASSLLEPEQFF. In nucleotides, the CDR3 is TGTGCCAGCAGCCTACTAGAACCTGAGCAGTTCTTC. This chain joins TRBV6-6 and TRBJ2-1, with TRBD2 as a possible D gene (5 bases). The CDR3 has 12 amino acids. V was shortened by 6 bases and J by 9 bases, with 12 bases between the two germline ends. Looked up from germline, CDR1 is MNHNY and CDR2 is SVGAGI (reference sequence).